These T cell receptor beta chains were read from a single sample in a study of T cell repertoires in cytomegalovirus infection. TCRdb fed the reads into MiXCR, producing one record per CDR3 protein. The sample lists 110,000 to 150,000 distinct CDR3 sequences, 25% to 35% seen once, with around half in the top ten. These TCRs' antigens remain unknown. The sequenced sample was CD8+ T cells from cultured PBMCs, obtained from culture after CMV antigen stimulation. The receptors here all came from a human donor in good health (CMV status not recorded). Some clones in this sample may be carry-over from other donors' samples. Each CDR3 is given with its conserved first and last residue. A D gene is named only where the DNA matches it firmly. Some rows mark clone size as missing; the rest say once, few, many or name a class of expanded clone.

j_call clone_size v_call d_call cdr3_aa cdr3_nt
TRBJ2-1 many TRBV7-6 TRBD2 CASSTLAGGPYNEQFF TGTGCCAGCAGCACCCTAGCGGGGGGGCCCTACAATGAGCAGTTCTTC
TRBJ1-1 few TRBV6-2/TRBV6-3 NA CASSYSTEAFF TGTGCCAGCAGTTACTCTACTGAAGCTTTCTTT
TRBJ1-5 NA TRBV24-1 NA CATSGKGYSNQSQHF TGTGCCACCAGTGGAAAAGGATATAGCAATCAGTCCCAGCATTTT
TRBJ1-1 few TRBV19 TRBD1 CASRGQGNTEAFF TGTGCCAGTAGGGGACAGGGGAACACTGAAGCTTTCTTT
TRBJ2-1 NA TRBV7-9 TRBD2 CASSSRGLAGVGSYNEQFF TGTGCCAGCAGCTCCCGGGGACTAGCGGGGGTTGGCTCCTACAATGAGCAGTTCTTC
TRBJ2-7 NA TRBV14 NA CASSQVWYEQYF TGTGCCAGCAGCCAAGTTTGGTACGAGCAGTACTTC
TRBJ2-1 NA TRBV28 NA CASSFKHINSYNEQFF TGTGCCAGCAGTTTTAAGCACATCAACTCCTACAATGAGCAGTTCTTC
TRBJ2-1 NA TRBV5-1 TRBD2 CASRLAVYNEQFF TGCGCCAGCCGACTAGCGGTTTACAATGAGCAGTTCTTC
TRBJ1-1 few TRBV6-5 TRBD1 CASSFHGQGGTEAFF TGTGCCAGCAGTTTCCACGGACAGGGAGGGACTGAAGCTTTCTTT
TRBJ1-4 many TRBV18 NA CASSPQGYAGELFF TGTGCCAGCTCACCACAGGGATACGCTGGGGAACTGTTTTTT
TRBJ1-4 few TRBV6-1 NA CASTQGPGAREKLFF TGTGCCAGCACCCAAGGGCCCGGGGCTCGTGAAAAACTGTTTTTT
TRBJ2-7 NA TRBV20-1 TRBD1 CSAGGTGAGEQYF TGCAGTGCTGGGGGGACAGGGGCGGGGGAGCAGTACTTC
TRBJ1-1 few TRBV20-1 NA CSVSVSSYTEAFF TGCAGTGTTAGTGTCAGTTCTTACACTGAAGCTTTCTTT
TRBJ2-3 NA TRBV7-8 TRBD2 CASSLVSSGTDTQYF TGTGCCAGCAGCTTAGTTTCTAGCGGAACAGATACGCAGTATTTT
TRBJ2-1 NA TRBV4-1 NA CASGLDNEQFF TGCGCCAGCGGCCTGGATAATGAGCAGTTCTTC
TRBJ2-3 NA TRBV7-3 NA CASSLIAVDTQYF TGTGCCAGCAGCTTAATCGCGGTAGATACGCAGTATTTT
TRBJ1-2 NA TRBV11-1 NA CASSLGGNYYGYTF TGTGCCAGCAGCTTAGGTGGGAACTACTATGGCTACACCTTC
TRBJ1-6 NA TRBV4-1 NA CASSSRENSPLHF TGCGCCAGCAGCAGCAGGGAAAATTCACCCCTCCACTTT
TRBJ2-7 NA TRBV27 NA CASRPLALGRNYEQYF TGTGCCAGCAGACCACTTGCCCTGGGCAGGAACTACGAGCAGTACTTC
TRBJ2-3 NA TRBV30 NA CAWSVGTSDTQYF TGTGCCTGGAGCGTCGGGACTTCCGATACGCAGTATTTT
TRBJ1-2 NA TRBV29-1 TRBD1 CSVEDHWDRGYGYTF TGCAGCGTTGAAGATCATTGGGACAGGGGATATGGCTACACCTTC
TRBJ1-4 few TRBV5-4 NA CASSLGGGGKLFF TGTGCCAGCAGCTTGGGAGGCGGGGGAAAACTGTTTTTT
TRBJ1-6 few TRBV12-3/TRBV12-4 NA CASSLQGWNSPLHF TGTGCCAGCAGTTTACAGGGTTGGAATTCACCCCTCCACTTT
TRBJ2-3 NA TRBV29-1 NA CSVEGAVGAWATDTQYF TGCAGCGTTGAAGGGGCTGTGGGGGCGTGGGCCACAGATACGCAGTATTTT
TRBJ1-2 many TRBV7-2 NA CASSPGVGQAYGYTF TGTGCCAGCAGCCCGGGGGTGGGACAAGCCTATGGCTACACCTTC
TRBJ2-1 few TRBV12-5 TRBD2 CASGGLAGYNEQFF TGTGCTAGTGGAGGACTAGCGGGGTACAATGAGCAGTTCTTC
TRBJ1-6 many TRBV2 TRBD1 CASGDPGQSVSSYNSPLHF TGTGCCAGCGGCGATCCGGGACAGTCCGTAAGCTCCTATAATTCACCCCTCCACTTT
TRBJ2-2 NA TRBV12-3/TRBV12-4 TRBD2 CASSSGRPRYSGELFF TGTGCCAGCAGTTCCGGGAGGCCTAGGTATTCCGGGGAGCTGTTTTTT
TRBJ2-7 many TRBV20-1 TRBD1 CSATVGQGSYEQYF TGCAGTGCTACAGTCGGACAGGGGTCCTACGAGCAGTACTTC
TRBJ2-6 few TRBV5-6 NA CASSWSRSGANVLTF TGTGCCAGCAGTTGGAGCCGCTCTGGGGCCAACGTCCTGACTTTC
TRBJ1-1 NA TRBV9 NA CASSGRRGNTEAFF TGTGCCAGCAGCGGAAGAAGGGGGAACACTGAAGCTTTCTTT
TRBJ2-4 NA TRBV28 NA CASSLAPQGRENIQYF TGTGCCAGCAGTTTGGCCCCACAGGGACGGGAAAACATTCAGTACTTC
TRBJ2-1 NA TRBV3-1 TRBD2 CASSQDREGLDEQFF TGTGCCAGCAGCCAAGACAGGGAGGGGCTCGATGAGCAGTTCTTC
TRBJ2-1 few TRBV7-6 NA CASSLAWAPLRNEQFF TGTGCCAGCAGCTTAGCCTGGGCCCCTCTGCGGAATGAGCAGTTCTTC
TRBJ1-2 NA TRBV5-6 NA CASSLLRSSGWGYTF TGTGCCAGCAGCTTGTTGAGGTCCTCGGGTTGGGGATACACCTTC
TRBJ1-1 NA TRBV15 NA CATSRDRSLNTEAFF TGTGCCACCAGCAGAGATAGGAGTCTAAACACTGAAGCTTTCTTT
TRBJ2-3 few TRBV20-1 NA CSARIPLAGRGTDTQYF TGCAGTGCTAGGATACCGCTCGCGGGGAGAGGGACAGATACGCAGTATTTT
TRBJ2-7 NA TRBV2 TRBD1 CAGRDRVHEQYF TGTGCCGGGCGGGACAGGGTCCACGAGCAGTACTTC
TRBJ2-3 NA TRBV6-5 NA CASSLGDGNTDTQYF TGTGCCAGCAGTCTTGGGGACGGAAACACAGATACGCAGTATTTT
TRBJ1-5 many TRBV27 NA CATALGHNQPQHF TGTGCCACGGCTTTGGGCCACAATCAGCCCCAGCATTTT